This passage covers 23 T cell receptor beta chains from one sample sequenced in a study of blood T cell repertoires in COVID-19. Libraries were prepared by immunoSEQ multiplex PCR; TCRdb keeps only in-frame clonotypes and omits some of them. The table lists approximately 50,000 clones, approximately 85% of them singletons. Sequencing used peripheral blood. Receptors were obtained from a man in his fifties or sixties with acute or convalescent COVID-19.

CDR3 nucleotides: TGTGCCAGCACCCCCCGGGGGACTAGCGGGAGCACAGATACGCAGTATTTT. It codes for CASTPRGTSGSTDTQYF. V gene TRBV6-2 or TRBV6-3 combines with J gene TRBJ2-3, with TRBD2 matching 12 bases. CDR3 length equals 17 residues. Per germline, CDR1 MNHEY and CDR2 SVGEGT. V gave up 7 bases and J gave up 0 bases; unmatched junction bases: 8.

The rearrangement joins TRBV7-2 to TRBJ2-7; D is unclear. The CDR3 is 13 amino acids. With 5 bases removed from V and 3 bases from J, the gap between germline ends came to 11 bases. In germline, CDR1 is SGHTA, CDR2 FQGNSA. The CDR3 protein is CASSPSPSYEQYF. The CDR3 nucleotides are TGTGCCAGCAGCCCCAGCCCTAGCTACGAGCAGTACTTC.

The J gene is TRBJ2-7, the V gene TRBV10-1, with TRBD1 as a possible D gene (5 bases). Germline CDR1 reads WNHNN; CDR2 reads SYGVQD (reference sequence). This CDR3 is built from 12 residues. Trimming pared 11 bases from V and 3 bases from J, leaving 14 bases between. Here the CDR3 DNA reads TGCGCCGCCCCCCCCCAGGGCTACGAGCAGTACTTC. This sequence encodes CAAPPQGYEQYF.

The CDR3 nucleotides read TGTGCCAGCTCACCCCGAGCAACTAATGAAAAACTGTTTTTT. It is translated as CASSPRATNEKLFF. J is TRBJ1-4 and V is TRBV18; D remains unclear. The germline V gene has CDR1 KGHSH and CDR2 LQKENI. The CDR3 runs 14 residues. Trimming cost V 3 bases and J 0 bases, with 5 bases left between them. Based on the CDR3 plus reference TRBV18 and TRBJ1-4, the full variable domain is NAGVMQNPRHLVRRRGQEARLRCSPMKGHSHVYWYRQLPEEGLKFMVYLQKENIIDESGMPKERFSAEFPKEGPSILRIQQVVRGDSAAYFCASSPRATNEKLFFGSGTQLSVL.

The rearrangement joins TRBV24-1 to TRBJ1-5, with no clear D. The CDR3 is 15 amino acids. Germline CDR1 is KGHDR and CDR2 is SFDVKD. V lost 4 bases and J 4 bases, leaving 13 bases between the germline ends. The CDR3 here is CATSDTRAVNQPQHF. DNA for the CDR3: TGTGCCACCAGTGACACGCGGGCCGTAAATCAGCCCCAGCATTTT.

The V gene is TRBV18, the J gene TRBJ2-5; TRBD1 is a possible D gene (5 bases). Looked up from germline, CDR1 is KGHSH and CDR2 is LQKENI. The V end was cut by 0 bases, the J end by 4 bases, with 12 bases between. This CDR3 is 15 amino acids long. The CDR3 bases are TGTGCCAGCTCACCACCGCAGGGATGGGGAGAGACCCAGTACTTC. Its translation is CASSPPQGWGETQYF.

This clone was found once. J is TRBJ2-3 and V is TRBV13, with TRBD2 as a possible D gene (6 bases). V was trimmed by 5 bases and J by 0 bases, leaving 15 bases between them. This CDR3 contains 16 residues. Germline V gives CDR1 PRHDT, CDR2 FYEKMQ (reference sequence). Here the CDR3 reads CASSVTLAVSTDTQYF. For the CDR3, the DNA is TGTGCCAGCAGCGTCACACTAGCAGTGAGCACAGATACGCAGTATTTT.

The rearrangement joins TRBV9 to TRBJ2-3; 9 bases are a match to TRBD2. CDR1 SGDLS and CDR2 YYNGEE come from the germline V gene. V shed 0 bases, J shed 6 bases, and the junction held 14 bases outside the gene matches. The CDR3 extends over 18 amino acids. CDR3 DNA: TGTGCCAGCAGCGTAGCTACGCCTAGCGGGACCGCACTGGATACGCAGTATTTT. Translating gives CASSVATPSGTALDTQYF.

CDR3: CASKGTGPTYEQYF. CDR3 DNA sequence: TGTGCCAGCAAGGGGACAGGGCCAACCTACGAGCAGTACTTC. The chain has TRBV28 and TRBJ2-7; TRBD1 matches 9 bases. Germline V gene sequence: CDR1 MDHEN, CDR2 SYDVKM. There are 14 residues in the CDR3. V lost 7 bases to trimming and J lost 2 bases; unmatched junction nucleotides: 6.

In regard to this clone: A read error may account for a junction end that differs from germline. The chain employs TRBV6-5 and TRBJ1-2; D call uncertain. The CDR3 consists of 13 residues. Germline V lookup: CDR1 MNHEY, CDR2 SVGAGI. The CDR3 here is CANSYDTNYGYTF. Written as DNA, the CDR3 is TGTGCCAACAGTTACGACACCAACTATGGCTACACCTTC.

This sequence joins TRBV23-1 and TRBJ1-5; 12 nucleotides agree with TRBD1. TRBV23-1 counts as an open reading frame of uncertain function. Germline trimming cut 1 base from V and 0 bases from J; bases unmatched to any gene: 4. The CDR3 is 18 amino acids. CDR3 DNA: TGCGCCAGCAGTCAATTGGGACAGGGGGCCTATAGCAATCAGCCCCAGCATTTT. Translated: CASSQLGQGAYSNQPQHF.

This clone occurred a few times. This chain links TRBV29-1 with TRBJ1-1; a possible D gene is TRBD1 (6 bases). V was pared by 7 bases and J by 4 bases, with 13 bases between. The CDR3 loop spans 12 amino acids. Germline V CDR1 and CDR2: SQVTM, ANQGSEA. As DNA, the CDR3 is TGCAGCGCCCTCAGGGGAACCACTGAAGCTTTCTTT. It encodes CSALRGTTEAFF. The full variable domain, completed using reference TRBV29-1 and TRBJ1-1, is SAVISQKPSRDICQRGTSLTIQCQVDSQVTMMFWYRQQPGQSLTLIATANQGSEATYESGFVIDKFPISRPNLTFSTLTVSNMSPEDSSIYLCSALRGTTEAFFGQGTRLTVV.

J is TRBJ2-5 and V is TRBV30, with D possibly being TRBD2 (5 bases). CDR3 length: 17 amino acids. Germline V gene sequence: CDR1 GTSNPN, CDR2 SVGIG (reference sequence). Trimming pared 2 bases from V and 2 bases from J, leaving 21 bases between. The CDR3 here is CAWSSPSADLFQETQYF. The CDR3 DNA sequence: TGTGCCTGGAGTTCCCCCTCAGCGGACCTATTTCAAGAGACCCAGTACTTC.

The J gene is TRBJ2-1, the V gene TRBV19; D is perhaps TRBD1 (5 bases). This CDR3 contains 16 residues. The germline gives CDR1 LNHDA, CDR2 SQIVND (reference sequence). V lost 1 base and J 0 bases, leaving 10 bases between the germline ends. The CDR3 DNA follows: TGTGCCAGTAGTATAGGACAGCTATACTCCTACAATGAGCAGTTCTTC. Protein sequence: CASSIGQLYSYNEQFF.

This clone showed up just once. The chain joins TRBV6-5 to TRBJ1-1, with 12 bases lining up with TRBD1. The CDR3 is 14 amino acids. Per germline, CDR1 MNHEY and CDR2 SVGAGI. The junction had 6 bases not matched to a gene; V was cut back by 7 bases and J by 6 bases. CDR3 region: CASTKGQGAAEAFF. Here the CDR3 DNA reads TGTGCCAGCACCAAGGGACAGGGGGCCGCTGAAGCTTTCTTT.

The V call is TRBV5-1, the J call TRBJ2-2, with a possible D match to TRBD1 (6 bases). This CDR3 region has 15 residues. Trimming pared 4 bases from V and 1 base from J, leaving 11 bases between. The germline V gene encodes CDR1 SGHRS and CDR2 YFSETQ. This CDR3 is CASSANRVNTGELFF. CDR3 DNA: TGCGCCAGCAGCGCTAACAGGGTGAACACCGGGGAGCTGTTTTTT.

The chain links TRBV18 to TRBJ1-5; D gene unclear. The V gene lost 3 bases and the J gene lost 5 bases, with 5 bases spanning the gap. The CDR3 contains 12 residues. Germline loops: CDR1 KGHSH, CDR2 LQKENI. CDR3 protein: CASSPPDQPQHF. CDR3 DNA: TGTGCCAGCTCACCCCCGGATCAGCCCCAGCATTTT.

Of note for this clone: The sample contains more than one DNA sequence encoding this CDR3. V usage is TRBV7-9 and J usage is TRBJ1-2, with 9 bases matching TRBD1. Per the germline V gene, CDR1 is SEHNR and CDR2 is FQNEAQ (reference sequence). This CDR3 comprises 13 residues. V gave up 0 bases and J gave up 13 bases; unmatched junction bases: 6. The CDR3 DNA is TGTGCCAGCAGCTTAGCGGGACAGGGTGGTTCCACCTTC. Protein: CASSLAGQGGSTF.

The rearrangement links TRBV27 to TRBJ2-3, with TRBD1 as a possible D gene (5 bases). The V and J ends lost 7 bases and 6 bases respectively, with 26 bases between them. CDR3 length equals 17 residues. Germline V gene sequence: CDR1 MNHEY, CDR2 SMNVEV (reference sequence). CDR3 DNA: TGTGCCAGCACTCGACAAGGGGATAGTAATAATGGGGATACGCAGTATTTT. Translation: CASTRQGDSNNGDTQYF.

J is TRBJ2-1 and V is TRBV6-6; 9 positions match TRBD1. Germline trimming cut 4 bases from V and 9 bases from J; bases unmatched to any gene: 10. This CDR3 region has 15 residues. Germline V gene data show CDR1 as MNHNY and CDR2 as SVGAGI (reference sequence). The chain's CDR3 is CASSSPDRGGVEQFF. CDR3 nucleotide sequence: TGTGCCAGCAGTTCCCCTGACAGGGGGGGGGTTGAGCAGTTCTTC.

The sample holds one count of this clone. The rearrangement links TRBV30 to TRBJ2-3; D might be TRBD1 (6 bases). CDR3 size: 15 residues. The V end was cut by 2 bases, the J end by 6 bases, with 18 bases between. Germline V gives CDR1 GTSNPN, CDR2 SVGIG (reference sequence). The CDR3 region has the DNA TGTGCCTGGAGTTTAGTAGGACAGCCGCCTGATACGCAGTATTTT. Amino acid sequence: CAWSLVGQPPDTQYF.

The V gene is TRBV19, the J gene TRBJ2-3, with D unclear. Germline V gives CDR1 LNHDA, CDR2 SQIVND (reference sequence). V was clipped by 4 bases and J by 2 bases, with 7 bases between them. This CDR3 has 13 amino acids. The CDR3 DNA is TGTGCCAGTAGTAGGGCAGCCACAGATACGCAGTATTTT. Its protein product is CASSRAATDTQYF.

The J gene is TRBJ1-2, the V gene TRBV28; 7 bases match TRBD1. Germline V gene data show CDR1 as MDHEN and CDR2 as SYDVKM. V lost 7 bases to trimming and J lost 8 bases; unmatched junction nucleotides: 4. The length of the CDR3 is 11 residues. The CDR3 DNA is TGTGCCAGCAACAGGGGTTGGGGCTACACCTTC. Translating gives CASNRGWGYTF.